The source of this T cell receptor (beta chain) is a study of blood T cell repertoires in COVID-19. Repertoires were generated with immunoSEQ multiplex PCR, while TCRdb's copy carries only in-frame clones and drops some. The sample contains about 170,000 clones, about 83% of which appear only once. The CDR3 runs to 16 residues. With 3 bases clipped from V and 2 bases from J, the junction kept 7 bases outside the gene matches. CDR1 and CDR2 from the germline V gene are LNHDA and SQIVND (reference sequence). Sequencing was carried out using peripheral blood. This sequence joins TRBV19 and TRBJ2-5; 9 bases map to TRBD2. The TCR was taken from a man aged 40-49 years who had recovered from COVID-19. The CDR3 sequence is CASSMGGAGGQETQYF. In nucleotides, the CDR3 is TGTGCCAGTAGTATGGGTGGTGCGGGAGGGCAAGAGACCCAGTACTTC.